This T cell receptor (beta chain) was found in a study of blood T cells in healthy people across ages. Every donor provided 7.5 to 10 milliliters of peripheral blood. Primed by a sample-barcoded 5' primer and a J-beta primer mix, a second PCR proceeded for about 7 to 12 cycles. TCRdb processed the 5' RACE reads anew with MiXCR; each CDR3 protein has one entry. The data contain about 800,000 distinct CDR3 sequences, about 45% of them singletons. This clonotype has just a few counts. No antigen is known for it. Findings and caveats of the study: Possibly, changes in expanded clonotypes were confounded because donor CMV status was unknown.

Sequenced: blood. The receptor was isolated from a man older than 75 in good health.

CDR3 residues: CSAKTSGHTDTQYF. Written as DNA, the CDR3 is TGCAGCGCCAAGACTAGCGGGCACACAGATACGCAGTATTTT. J is TRBJ2-3 and V is TRBV29-1; 10 bases line up with TRBD2. The CDR3 loop spans 14 amino acids. V shed 7 bases and J 2 bases; nucleotides not matched to a gene: 6. Germline V gene data show CDR1 as SQVTM and CDR2 as ANQGSEA.